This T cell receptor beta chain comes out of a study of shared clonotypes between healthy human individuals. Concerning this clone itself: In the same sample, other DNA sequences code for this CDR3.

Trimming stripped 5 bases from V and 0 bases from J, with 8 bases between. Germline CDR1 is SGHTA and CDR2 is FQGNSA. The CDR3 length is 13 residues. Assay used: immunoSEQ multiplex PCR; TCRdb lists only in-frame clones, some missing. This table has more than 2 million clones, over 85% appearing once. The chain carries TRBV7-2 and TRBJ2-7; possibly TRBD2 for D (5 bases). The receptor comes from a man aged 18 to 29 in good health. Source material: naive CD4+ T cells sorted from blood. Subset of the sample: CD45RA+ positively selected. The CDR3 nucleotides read TGTGCCAGCAGCCTCAGCGGCTCCTACGAGCAGTACTTC. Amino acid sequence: CASSLSGSYEQYF.